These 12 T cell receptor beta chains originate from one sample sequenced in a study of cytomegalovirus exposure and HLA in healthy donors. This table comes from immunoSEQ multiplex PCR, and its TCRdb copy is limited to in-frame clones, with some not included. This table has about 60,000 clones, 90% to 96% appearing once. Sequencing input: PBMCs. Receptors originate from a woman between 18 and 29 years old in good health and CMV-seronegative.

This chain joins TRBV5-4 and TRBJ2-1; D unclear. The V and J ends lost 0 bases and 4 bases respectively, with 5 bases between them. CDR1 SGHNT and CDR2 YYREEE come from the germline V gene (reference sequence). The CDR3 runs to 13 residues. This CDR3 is CASSLASYNEQFF. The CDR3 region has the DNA TGTGCCAGCAGCTTGGCCTCGTACAATGAGCAGTTCTTC.

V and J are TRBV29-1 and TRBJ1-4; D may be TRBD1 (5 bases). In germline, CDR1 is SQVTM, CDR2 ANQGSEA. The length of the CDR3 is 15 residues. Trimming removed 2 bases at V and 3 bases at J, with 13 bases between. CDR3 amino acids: CSVELYGGANEKLFF. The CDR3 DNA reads TGCAGCGTTGAACTTTATGGGGGGGCTAATGAAAAACTGTTTTTT.

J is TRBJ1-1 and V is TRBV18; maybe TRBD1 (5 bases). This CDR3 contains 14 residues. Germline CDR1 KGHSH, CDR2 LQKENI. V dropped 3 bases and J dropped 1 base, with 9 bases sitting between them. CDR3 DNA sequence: TGTGCCAGCTCACCGGGGCGGTCGAACACTGAAGCTTTCTTT. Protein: CASSPGRSNTEAFF.

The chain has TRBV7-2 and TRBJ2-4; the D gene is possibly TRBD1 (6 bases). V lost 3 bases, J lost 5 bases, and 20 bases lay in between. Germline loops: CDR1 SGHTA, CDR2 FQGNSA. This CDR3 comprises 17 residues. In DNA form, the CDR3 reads TGTGCCAGCAGCTTCCGTCCCGCGTGGACAGAAGAAAACATTCAGTACTTC. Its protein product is CASSFRPAWTEENIQYF.

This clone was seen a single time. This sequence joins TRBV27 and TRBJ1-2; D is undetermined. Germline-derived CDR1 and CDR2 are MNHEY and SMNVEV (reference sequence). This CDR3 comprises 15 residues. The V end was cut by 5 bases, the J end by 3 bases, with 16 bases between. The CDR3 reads CASSPGPPGYYGYTF. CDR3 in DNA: TGTGCCAGCAGTCCGGGCCCCCCGGGGTACTATGGCTACACCTTC.

Written as DNA, the CDR3 is TGTGCCAGCAGCCAAGATGTTCAGGGTTCCACTAATGAAAAACTGTTTTTT. This gives the protein CASSQDVQGSTNEKLFF. The rearrangement links TRBV14 to TRBJ1-4; a possible D gene is TRBD1 (5 bases). V lost 0 bases and J lost 2, with 13 bases in between. The CDR3 consists of 17 residues. Per the germline V gene, CDR1 is SGHDN and CDR2 is FVKESK.

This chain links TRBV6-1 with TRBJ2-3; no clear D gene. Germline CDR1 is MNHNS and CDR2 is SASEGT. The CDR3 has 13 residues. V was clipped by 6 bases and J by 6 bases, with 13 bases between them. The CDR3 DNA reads TGTGCCAGCAGGGGCGTGGCACGGGATACGCAGTATTTT. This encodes CASRGVARDTQYF.

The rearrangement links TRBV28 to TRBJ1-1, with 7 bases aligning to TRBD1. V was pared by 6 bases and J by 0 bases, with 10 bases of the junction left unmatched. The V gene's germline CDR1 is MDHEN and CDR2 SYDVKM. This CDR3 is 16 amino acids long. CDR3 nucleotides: TGTGCCAGCAGAGAGAGAGGGGGCCGAATGAACACTGAAGCTTTCTTT. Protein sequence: CASRERGGRMNTEAFF. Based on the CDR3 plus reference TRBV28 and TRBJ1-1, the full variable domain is DVKVTQSSRYLVKRTGEKVFLECVQDMDHENMFWYRQDPGLGLRLIYFSYDVKMKEKGDIPEGYSVSREKKERFSLILESASTNQTSMYLCASRERGGRMNTEAFFGQGTRLTVV.

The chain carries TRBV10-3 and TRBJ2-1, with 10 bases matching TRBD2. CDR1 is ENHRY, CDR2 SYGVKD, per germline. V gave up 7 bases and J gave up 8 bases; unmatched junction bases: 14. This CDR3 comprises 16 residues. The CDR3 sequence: CAITRTTSGFGDEQFF. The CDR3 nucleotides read TGTGCCATCACCAGAACGACTAGCGGGTTCGGGGATGAGCAGTTCTTC.

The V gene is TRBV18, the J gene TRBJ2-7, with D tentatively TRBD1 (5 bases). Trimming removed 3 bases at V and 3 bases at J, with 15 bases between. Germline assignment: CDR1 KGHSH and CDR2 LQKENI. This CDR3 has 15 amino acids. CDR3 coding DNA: TGTGCCAGCTCACCGCTGGGGCTGGATAACTACGAGCAGTACTTC. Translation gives CASSPLGLDNYEQYF.

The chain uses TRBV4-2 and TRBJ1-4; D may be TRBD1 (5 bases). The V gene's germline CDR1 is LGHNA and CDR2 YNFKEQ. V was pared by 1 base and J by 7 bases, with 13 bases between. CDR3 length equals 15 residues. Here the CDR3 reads CASSQGRVGGEKLFF. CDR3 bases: TGTGCCAGCAGCCAAGGCCGTGTGGGGGGTGAAAAACTGTTTTTT.

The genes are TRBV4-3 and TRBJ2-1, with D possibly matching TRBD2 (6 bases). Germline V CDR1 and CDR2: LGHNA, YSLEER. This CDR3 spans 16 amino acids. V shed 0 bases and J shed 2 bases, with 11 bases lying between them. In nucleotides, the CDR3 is TGCGCCAGCAGCCAAGAGGTGGGCGGGGCCTACAATGAGCAGTTCTTC. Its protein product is CASSQEVGGAYNEQFF.